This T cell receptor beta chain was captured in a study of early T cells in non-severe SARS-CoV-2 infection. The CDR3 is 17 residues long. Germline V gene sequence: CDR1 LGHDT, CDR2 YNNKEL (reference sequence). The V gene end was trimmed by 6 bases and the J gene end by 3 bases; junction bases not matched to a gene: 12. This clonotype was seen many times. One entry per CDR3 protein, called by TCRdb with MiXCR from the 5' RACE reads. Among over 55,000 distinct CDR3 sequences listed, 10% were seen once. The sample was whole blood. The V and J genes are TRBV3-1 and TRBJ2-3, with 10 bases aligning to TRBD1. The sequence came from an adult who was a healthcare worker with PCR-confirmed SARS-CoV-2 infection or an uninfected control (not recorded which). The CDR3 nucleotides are TGTGCCAGCAGTAAGGATCGCAGGACAGGGGGGACAGATACGCAGTATTTT. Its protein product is CASSKDRRTGGTDTQYF.